These 18 T cell receptor beta chains were all obtained from the same sample, sequenced in a study of blood T cell repertoires in COVID-19. Using immunoSEQ multiplex PCR, the repertoire was profiled, and TCRdb retains in-frame clones only, with some absent. The sample records 55,000 to 75,000 clones, about 80% being singletons. Specimen: peripheral blood. All receptors derive from an elderly man with COVID-19, enrolled during active disease.

This clone has just a few counts. The CDR3 here is CASSSDRPNSPLHF. In DNA form, the CDR3 reads TGTGCCAGCAGTTCGGACAGGCCTAATTCACCCCTCCACTTT. The gene calls are TRBV2 and TRBJ1-6; TRBD1 matches 7 bases. CDR1 and CDR2 (germline): SNHLY, FYNNEI. Germline trimming cut 5 bases from V and 6 bases from J; bases unmatched to any gene: 4. The CDR3 spans 14 residues. Complete variable domain (other parts from reference TRBV2 and TRBJ1-6): EPEVTQTPSHQVTQMGQEVILRCVPISNHLYFYWYRQILGQKVEFLVSFYNNEISEKSEIFDDQFSVERPDGSNFTLKIRSTKLEDSAMYFCASSSDRPNSPLHFGNGTRLTVT.

The chain combines TRBV6-5 with TRBJ2-7, with 10 positions matching TRBD1. The CDR3 runs 13 residues. Germline V gives CDR1 MNHEY, CDR2 SVGAGI. The ends lost 5 bases at V and 6 bases at J; junction bases unmatched: 4. CDR3 amino acids: CASSRQGAGEQYV. CDR3 nucleotides: TGTGCCAGCAGTCGACAGGGGGCAGGCGAGCAGTACGTC.

The chain has TRBV7-2 and TRBJ2-5; 7 bases match TRBD1. V dropped 2 bases and J dropped 4; count of bases not matched to a gene: 4. The CDR3 is 14 residues long. Per the germline V gene, CDR1 is SGHTA and CDR2 is FQGNSA. CDR3 DNA: TGTGCCAGCAGCTTAAATAACAGGGGAGAGACCCAGTACTTC. It encodes CASSLNNRGETQYF.

CDR3: CASSPTPAGTQYF. As DNA, the CDR3 is TGTGCCAGCAGTCCGACACCCGCAGGCACGCAGTATTTT. V and J are TRBV7-9 and TRBJ2-3; no clear D gene. Trimming removed 6 bases at V and 9 bases at J, with 16 bases between. Germline-derived CDR1 and CDR2 are SEHNR and FQNEAQ (reference sequence). The CDR3 has 13 residues.

The table lists this clone with a count of one. The rearrangement uses TRBV28 and TRBJ1-1; unclear D gene. This CDR3 contains 12 residues. V lost 3 bases and J lost 3, with 5 bases in between. Germline assignment: CDR1 MDHEN and CDR2 SYDVKM. The CDR3 nucleotides read TGTGCCAGCAGTTTCAGGTACACTGAAGCTTTCTTT. It yields the protein CASSFRYTEAFF.

V and J are TRBV5-1 and TRBJ1-5; possible D gene TRBD1, 6 bases. This CDR3 region has 15 residues. Trimming took off 0 bases at V and 2 bases at J, with 9 bases between the two ends. Germline loops: CDR1 SGHRS, CDR2 YFSETQ. The CDR3 loop is CASSLAGARNQPQHF. The CDR3 nucleotides are TGCGCCAGCAGCTTGGCAGGGGCCCGCAATCAGCCCCAGCATTTT. Filled out from reference TRBV5-1 and TRBJ1-5, the complete variable domain reads KAGVTQTPRYLIKTRGQQVTLSCSPISGHRSVSWYQQTPGQGLQFLFEYFSETQRNKGNFPGRFSGRQFSNSRSEMNVSTLELGDSALYLCASSLAGARNQPQHFGDGTRLSIL.

This clone was seen a few times. The CDR3 region is CASSEGGLAKNIQYF. The CDR3 nucleotides are TGTGCCAGCAGTGAAGGGGGGCTAGCCAAAAACATTCAGTACTTC. This chain uses TRBV2 with TRBJ2-4; a possible D gene is TRBD1 (6 bases). Germline CDR1 and CDR2: SNHLY and FYNNEI. The length of the CDR3 is 15 residues. The V gene lost 1 base and the J gene lost 0 bases, with 7 bases spanning the gap.

The chain recombines TRBV28 with TRBJ1-1; tentatively, D is TRBD1 (5 bases). Germline CDR1 MDHEN, CDR2 SYDVKM. V shed 5 bases and J shed 5 bases, with 18 bases lying between them. The CDR3 loop spans 15 amino acids. The CDR3 coding sequence is TGTGCCAGCAGTACCCCCTCGGGGGGGGGAACTGAAGCTTTCTTT. This sequence encodes CASSTPSGGGTEAFF.

This chain connects TRBV30 to TRBJ2-1, with D possibly matching TRBD1 (5 bases). Germline V gene data show CDR1 as GTSNPN and CDR2 as SVGIG (reference sequence). The CDR3 spans 13 residues. V was cut by 2 bases and J by 4 bases, with 9 bases left in between. CDR3 DNA sequence: TGTGCCTGGAGTTTGACAGTTTACAATGAGCAGTTCTTC. Translated, it gives CAWSLTVYNEQFF.

V is TRBV4-3 and J is TRBJ1-1; D remains unclear. The CDR3 spans 13 residues. Germline V lookup: CDR1 LGHNA, CDR2 YSLEER. V lost 4 bases and J 6 bases, leaving 12 bases between the germline ends. The CDR3 DNA reads TGCGCCAGCAGCCTGAGGCCGGCCGCTGAAGCTTTCTTT. This gives the protein CASSLRPAAEAFF.

This chain connects TRBV7-3 to TRBJ2-1; 15 nucleotides agree with TRBD2. The ends lost 5 bases at V and 10 bases at J; junction bases unmatched: 6. The V gene's germline CDR1 is SGHTA and CDR2 FQGTGA. This CDR3 has 15 residues. The CDR3 DNA sequence: TGTGCCAGCAGCCCCCCAGGGACTAGCGGGGGGGAGCAGTTCTTC. Its translation: CASSPPGTSGGEQFF.

The chain employs TRBV29-1 and TRBJ2-1; TRBD2 agrees at 8 bases. The V segment lost 0 bases and the J segment 6 bases; nucleotides outside the gene matches: 4. The V gene's germline CDR1 is SQVTM and CDR2 ANQGSEA. The CDR3 contains 14 residues. CDR3 region: CSVEDLGTSNEQFF. The DNA of the CDR3 is TGCAGCGTTGAAGATCTGGGGACTAGCAATGAGCAGTTCTTC.

The chain carries TRBV6-6 and TRBJ1-3, with 8 bases aligning to TRBD1. The CDR3 is 15 residues long. Germline CDR1 and CDR2: MNHNY and SVGAGI (reference sequence). The V segment lost 2 bases and the J segment 8 bases; nucleotides outside the gene matches: 8. CDR3 nucleotides: TGTGCCAGCAGTTACGGACAGGGTCTTTGGGACACCATATATTTT. It translates to CASSYGQGLWDTIYF.

As concerns this clone: Other DNA sequences in the same sample also yield this CDR3. The chain joins TRBV6-5 to TRBJ1-4, with TRBD1 identical over 7 bases. CDR1 MNHEY and CDR2 SVGAGI come from the germline V gene. The CDR3 runs 14 residues. Trimming removed 6 bases from V and 3 bases from J; junction bases left unmatched: 4. The CDR3 nucleotides read TGTGCCAGCAGGCCGACAGGGTCTAATGAAAAACTGTTTTTT. Amino acids: CASRPTGSNEKLFF.

The chain combines TRBV30 with TRBJ1-1, with a possible D match to TRBD1 (5 bases). Germline CDR1 is GTSNPN and CDR2 is SVGIG (reference sequence). V lost 4 bases and J lost 0, with 12 bases in between. There are 14 residues in the CDR3. CDR3 protein: CAWNRGQLNTEAFF. The CDR3 coding sequence is TGTGCCTGGAATAGAGGACAATTGAACACTGAAGCTTTCTTT.

The chain combines TRBV9 with TRBJ2-3; 9 bases match TRBD1. Germline CDR1 and CDR2: SGDLS and YYNGEE. V was pared by 0 bases and J by 2 bases, with 7 bases of the junction left unmatched. This CDR3 is 17 amino acids long. CDR3 amino acids: CASSVDITGGNTDTQYF. In DNA form, the CDR3 reads TGTGCCAGCAGCGTAGACATAACAGGGGGCAACACAGATACGCAGTATTTT. The full variable domain, in which reference TRBV9 and TRBJ2-3 provide the parts outside the CDR3, is DSGVTQTPKHLITATGQRVTLRCSPRSGDLSVYWYQQSLDQGLQFLIQYYNGEERAKGNILERFSAQQFPDLHSELNLSSLELGDSALYFCASSVDITGGNTDTQYFGPGTRLTVL.

V is TRBV2 and J is TRBJ1-5; D gene ambiguous. The V gene's germline CDR1 is SNHLY and CDR2 FYNNEI. Trimming removed 7 bases at V and 7 bases at J, with 14 bases between. The CDR3 is 13 amino acids. This CDR3 is CASMGQGGQPQHF. The CDR3, as DNA: TGTGCCAGCATGGGCCAAGGCGGGCAGCCCCAGCATTTT.

The rearrangement uses TRBV3-1 (or the pseudogene TRBV3-2) and TRBJ2-1; 8 nucleotides match TRBD1. The J segment lost 2 bases and the V segment lost 3 bases, leaving 3 bases of the junction unmatched. CDR3 length: 15 residues. Germline V gene sequence: CDR1 LGHDT, CDR2 YNNKEL (reference sequence). The CDR3 sequence: CASSHSGQAYNEQFF. The DNA for the CDR3 is TGTGCCAGCAGCCATTCGGGACAGGCCTACAATGAGCAGTTCTTC.